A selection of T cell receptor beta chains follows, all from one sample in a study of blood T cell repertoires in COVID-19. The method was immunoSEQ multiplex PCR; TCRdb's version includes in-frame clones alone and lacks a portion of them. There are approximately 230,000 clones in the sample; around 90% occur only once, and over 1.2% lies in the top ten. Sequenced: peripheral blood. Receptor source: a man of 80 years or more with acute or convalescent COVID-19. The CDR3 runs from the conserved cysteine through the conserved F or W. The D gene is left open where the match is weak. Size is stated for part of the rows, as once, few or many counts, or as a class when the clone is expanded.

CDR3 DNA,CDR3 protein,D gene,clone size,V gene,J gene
TGTGCCAGCAGCTTTGAAGGAGGATCCTACGAGCAGTACTTC,CASSFEGGSYEQYF,NA,NA,TRBV7-9,TRBJ2-7
TGTGCCAGCAGCGACCGGCAGGGGTTTAAACGGGGGGAGCTGTTTTTT,CASSDRQGFKRGELFF,NA,NA,TRBV9,TRBJ2-2
TGTGCCAGCACCCCGACTAGTTACAATGAGCAGTTCTTC,CASTPTSYNEQFF,NA,once,TRBV28,TRBJ2-1
TGTGCCAGCTCACCATTTGGAGAGTTGGAGACCCAGTACTTC,CASSPFGELETQYF,NA,once,TRBV18,TRBJ2-5
TGTGCCAGCAGCCAAGTGATAACAGGGGACCTGAACACTGAAGCTTTCTTT,CASSQVITGDLNTEAFF,TRBD1,NA,TRBV14,TRBJ1-1
TGTGCCAGCAGTTCGGACAGGGCGCAGCCCCAGCATTTT,CASSSDRAQPQHF,TRBD1,NA,TRBV28,TRBJ1-5
TGTGCCACCAGTGATTTGACCGCCGGGACAGGAAAGGGCAATGAGCAGTTCTTC,CATSDLTAGTGKGNEQFF,TRBD1,NA,TRBV24-1,TRBJ2-1
TGTGCCAGCAGCCCTTACCTAATCGGGACAGGGGCCGACGAGCAGTACTTC,CASSPYLIGTGADEQYF,TRBD1,NA,TRBV3-1/TRBV3-2,TRBJ2-7
TGTGCCAGCAGCGTACGCGGGAGGGGAAGTGGAATGAACACTGAAGCTTTCTTT,CASSVRGRGSGMNTEAFF,NA,once,TRBV9,TRBJ1-1
TGCGCCAGCAGCTTCCCGGGACAGGGATCCTACGAGCAGTACTTC,CASSFPGQGSYEQYF,TRBD1,NA,TRBV5-1,TRBJ2-7
TGTGCCAGCAGCATTCGACAGGGCGATAATTCACCCCTCCACTTT,CASSIRQGDNSPLHF,TRBD1,NA,TRBV4-2,TRBJ1-6
TGTGCCACCTCTGCAGGGTATCAAGAGACCCAGTACTTC,CATSAGYQETQYF,NA,NA,TRBV18,TRBJ2-5
TGTGCCACCAGTGGATCCGAGGCAGGGGTGGCTGGAAACACCATATATTTT,CATSGSEAGVAGNTIYF,NA,once,TRBV24-1,TRBJ1-3
TGTGCCATCAGTGAGTCGGGGGGGAGTAATTCACCCCTCCACTTT,CAISESGGSNSPLHF,NA,NA,TRBV10-3,TRBJ1-6
TGTGCCAGCAGCTTAGACAGGGGGCAAGGCTACACCTTC,CASSLDRGQGYTF,TRBD1,once,TRBV7-8,TRBJ1-2
TGTGCCAGTCGGGACAGGGGGAGACGGGATGAGCAGTTCTTC,CASRDRGRRDEQFF,TRBD1,NA,TRBV19,TRBJ2-1
TGTGCCAGCACTCTCAGGGTGGAACAGCCCCAGCATTTT,CASTLRVEQPQHF,NA,NA,TRBV12-3/TRBV12-4,TRBJ1-5
TGCGCCAGCAGCTTGGCCTCGGGCAGGGCGTACGAGCAGTACTTC,CASSLASGRAYEQYF,NA,NA,TRBV5-1,TRBJ2-7
TGCGCCAGCAGCCAAGATGTAGCGCGCTATGGCTACACCTTC,CASSQDVARYGYTF,NA,NA,TRBV4-1,TRBJ1-2
TGTGCCAGCACCCCGGACAGGGCCGGAATCAATTCACCCCTCCACTTT,CASTPDRAGINSPLHF,TRBD1,once,TRBV14,TRBJ1-6
TGCGCCAGCAGCCAAGGTCGAGAAAACGTAAACTATGGCTACACCTTC,CASSQGRENVNYGYTF,NA,NA,TRBV4-1,TRBJ1-2
TGTGCCAGTAGTAAGGGAGATAGCAATCAGCCCCAGCATTTT,CASSKGDSNQPQHF,NA,NA,TRBV19,TRBJ1-5
TGTGCCAGCAGTTCCGACAGGGGAGCCAAAAACATTCAGTACTTC,CASSSDRGAKNIQYF,TRBD1,NA,TRBV2,TRBJ2-4
TGTGCCAGCAGCTTAGCGCTCGGGAACACTGAAGCTTTCTTT,CASSLALGNTEAFF,NA,NA,TRBV7-2,TRBJ1-1
TGTGCCAGCAGCCTCGGCGGCCTAGACTCCTACGAGCAGTACTTC,CASSLGGLDSYEQYF,NA,NA,TRBV7-2,TRBJ2-7
TGTGCCAGCAGCCAAGATGTTCGGGTTGGAGTAAACAATCAGCCCCAGCATTTT,CASSQDVRVGVNNQPQHF,NA,NA,TRBV4-2,TRBJ1-5
TGCGCCAGCAGCTTGAGTAGCGGGAGTGACGAGCAGTACTTC,CASSLSSGSDEQYF,TRBD2,once,TRBV5-1,TRBJ2-7
TGTGCCAGCAGCCTCCTAGGGGCAATTGATGAGCAGTTCTTC,CASSLLGAIDEQFF,NA,NA,TRBV7-9,TRBJ2-1
TGCGCCAGCAGCCAAGGTAGACAGGGCTACGAGCAGTACTTC,CASSQGRQGYEQYF,TRBD1,few,TRBV4-3,TRBJ2-7
TGCGCCAGCAGTGCACTAGCGGGGCCGGGGGGTGAGCAGTTCTTC,CASSALAGPGGEQFF,TRBD2,NA,TRBV10-2,TRBJ2-1
TGTGCCAGCGCAAGGGGCTTCGGTTCATCCCTCCACTTT,CASARGFGSSLHF,NA,NA,TRBV6-5,TRBJ1-6
TGTGCCAGCAGCCCAGGGGACAGGGCGGACACTGAAGCTTTCTTT,CASSPGDRADTEAFF,TRBD1,NA,TRBV9,TRBJ1-1
TGTGCCAGCAGCCTTTGGGGCGGGATCACTGAAGCTTTCTTT,CASSLWGGITEAFF,NA,NA,TRBV5-6,TRBJ1-1
TGTGCCAGCAGCTCAGAAGGCGGGATGAGCACAGATACGCAGTATTTT,CASSSEGGMSTDTQYF,NA,NA,TRBV7-8,TRBJ2-3
TGTGCCAGCAGCTTTATAGGGGGCGCCGAGCAGTACTTC,CASSFIGGAEQYF,TRBD1,NA,TRBV11-1,TRBJ2-7
TGCGCCAGCAGCTTGGATCAGGGTCAGCCCCAGCATTTT,CASSLDQGQPQHF,NA,NA,TRBV5-1,TRBJ1-5
TGTGCCAGCAGCTTAGGGCCCCTCAGGGGCGTAAGGACTGAAGCTTTCTTT,CASSLGPLRGVRTEAFF,NA,NA,TRBV7-2,TRBJ1-1
TGTGCCAGCAGCCTAACTTTCGGTAGCGGGAGAATGCAGTACTTC,CASSLTFGSGRMQYF,TRBD2,NA,TRBV5-6,TRBJ2-7
TGCGCCAACCCAGCGGGAGGGTCCTACGAGCAGTACTTC,CANPAGGSYEQYF,TRBD2,NA,TRBV4-3,TRBJ2-7
TGCGCCAGCAGCCAAGTCGGTCTAGCGGGAGGCCTAGGCGAGGAGCAGTTCTTC,CASSQVGLAGGLGEEQFF,TRBD2,NA,TRBV4-3,TRBJ2-1
TGTGCCAGCAGCCCGGACAGGATCTCTAGGGAGCAGTACTTC,CASSPDRISREQYF,TRBD1,NA,TRBV5-6,TRBJ2-7
TGTGCCAGCACCTTTATTCTCAGGGTCTCTGGAAACACCATATATTTT,CASTFILRVSGNTIYF,NA,NA,TRBV27,TRBJ1-3
TGTGCCAGCAGCCCGGACAGGGGCTGGCAGTACTTC,CASSPDRGWQYF,TRBD1,NA,TRBV12-3/TRBV12-4,TRBJ2-7
TGCAGTGCTAGTGGGCTAGCGGGATTCCAAAAAACCGGGGAGCTGTTTTTT,CSASGLAGFQKTGELFF,TRBD2,NA,TRBV20-1,TRBJ2-2
TGTGCCAGCAGCGTAGGGGCTAGCGGGAGGGCCCAAGAGACCCAGTACTTC,CASSVGASGRAQETQYF,TRBD2,NA,TRBV9,TRBJ2-5
TGTGCCAGCAGCCAAGGCGGGACTAGCGGGACAGATACGCAGTATTTT,CASSQGGTSGTDTQYF,TRBD2,NA,TRBV4-2,TRBJ2-3
TGCGCCAGCAGCCTCAGGAATCCTAACTATGGCTACACCTTC,CASSLRNPNYGYTF,NA,NA,TRBV4-1,TRBJ1-2